This T cell receptor (beta chain) comes out of a study of cytomegalovirus exposure and HLA in healthy donors. Points from the study as a whole: Researchers reported in a later analysis that a missense DCLRE1C variant was tied to TCR beta V- and J-gene trimming. It was reported that TCR beta sequences correctly inferred the HLA-A and HLA-B alleles for most subjects. In a later analysis, TCR association rates varied by HLA locus: DRB1 most, HLA-C fewest.

With regard to this clone: No antigen is known for it.

The PCR had 60 Vbeta and 13 Jbeta primers. Sequencing used immunoSEQ multiplex PCR; TCRdb keeps in-frame clones, though not all of them. This table holds roughly 130,000 clones, 82% found once. Sequencing was carried out using PBMCs. The TCR sequence derives from a boy aged 5-17 years in good health and CMV-seronegative.

As DNA, the CDR3 is TGTGCCAGCACCAAGGGGGGGAGGACTGAAGCTTTCTTT. It codes for CASTKGGRTEAFF. The chain uses TRBV11-2 and TRBJ1-1; a weak D match, TRBD1 (6 bases). The CDR3 has 13 amino acids. The V gene's germline CDR1 is SGHAT and CDR2 FQNNGV. Between the trimmed V and J ends, which lost 7 bases and 5 bases, there was a span of 14 bases.